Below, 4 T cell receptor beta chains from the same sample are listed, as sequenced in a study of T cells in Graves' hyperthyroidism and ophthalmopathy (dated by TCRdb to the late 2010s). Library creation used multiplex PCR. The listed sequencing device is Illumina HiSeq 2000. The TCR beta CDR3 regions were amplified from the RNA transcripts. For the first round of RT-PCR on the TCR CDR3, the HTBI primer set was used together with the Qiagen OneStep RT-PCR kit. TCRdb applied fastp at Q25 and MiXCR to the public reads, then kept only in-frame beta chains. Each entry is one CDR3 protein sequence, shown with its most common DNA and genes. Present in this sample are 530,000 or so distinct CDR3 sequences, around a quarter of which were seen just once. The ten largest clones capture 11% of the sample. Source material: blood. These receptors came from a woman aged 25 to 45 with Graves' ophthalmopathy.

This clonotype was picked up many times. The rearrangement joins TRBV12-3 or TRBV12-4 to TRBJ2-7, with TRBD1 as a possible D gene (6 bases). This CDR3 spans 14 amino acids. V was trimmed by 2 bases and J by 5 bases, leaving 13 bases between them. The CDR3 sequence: CASSLRQGYNEQYF. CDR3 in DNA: TGTGCCAGCAGTTTACGCCAGGGGTACAACGAGCAGTACTTC.

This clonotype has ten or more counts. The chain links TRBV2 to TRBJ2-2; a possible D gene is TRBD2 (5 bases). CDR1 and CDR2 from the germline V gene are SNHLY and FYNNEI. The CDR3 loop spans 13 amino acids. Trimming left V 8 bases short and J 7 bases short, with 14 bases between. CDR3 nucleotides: TGTGCCAGCCTCCGATTCCGGGACGGGGAGCTGTTTTTT. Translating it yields CASLRFRDGELFF.

The CDR3 region is CASSLDTGYTGELFF. The CDR3 DNA reads as TGTGCCAGCAGCTTAGATACAGGGTATACCGGGGAGCTGTTTTTT. The V call is TRBV11-2, the J call TRBJ2-2, with a possible D match to TRBD1 (6 bases). Germline V lookup: CDR1 SGHAT, CDR2 FQNNGV. This CDR3 contains 15 residues. Trimming removed 0 bases from V and 5 bases from J, with 10 bases in between. Filled out from reference TRBV11-2 and TRBJ2-2, the complete variable domain reads EAGVAQSPRYKIIEKRQSVAFWCNPISGHATLYWYQQILGQGPKLLIQFQNNGVVDDSQLPKDRFSAERLKGVDSTLKIQPAKLEDSAVYLCASSLDTGYTGELFFGEGSRLTVL.

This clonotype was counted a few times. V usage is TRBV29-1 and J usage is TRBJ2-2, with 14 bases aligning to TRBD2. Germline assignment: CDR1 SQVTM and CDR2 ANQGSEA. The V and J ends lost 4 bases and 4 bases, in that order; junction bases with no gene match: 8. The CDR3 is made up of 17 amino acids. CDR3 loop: CSVVGLAGGRPTGELFF. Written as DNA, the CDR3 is TGCAGCGTTGTCGGACTAGCGGGGGGCCGACCCACCGGGGAGCTGTTTTTT.